This TCR beta chain was retrieved from a study of Ad26.COV2.S vaccination and SARS-CoV-2 variants. From germline, CDR1 is ENHRY and CDR2 SYGVKD. Trimming removed 5 bases at V and 6 bases at J, with 16 bases between. The CDR3 is 14 residues long. The treatment denotes: roughly 18 received Ad26.COV2.S at low or high dose, single or two shots; roughly five received placebo; per-sample allocation not given. Day 63 following the first vaccine or placebo injection was when the samples were taken. This clone was observed a single time. Produced via immunoSEQ multiplex PCR; TCRdb's table is partial and in-frame only. Here the sample spans about 280,000 clones, around 87% being singletons.

Here the sequenced sample was peripheral blood, taken in a trial of Ad26.COV2.S vaccine versus placebo. This sequence joins TRBV10-3 and TRBJ1-2; D might be TRBD1 (6 bases). The receptor's source is a person between 18 and 59 years old who received the Ad26.COV2.S COVID-19 vaccine or a placebo. The CDR3 loop reads CAISKTRGSDGYTF. The CDR3 DNA is TGTGCCATCAGTAAAACCAGGGGAAGCGATGGCTACACCTTC.